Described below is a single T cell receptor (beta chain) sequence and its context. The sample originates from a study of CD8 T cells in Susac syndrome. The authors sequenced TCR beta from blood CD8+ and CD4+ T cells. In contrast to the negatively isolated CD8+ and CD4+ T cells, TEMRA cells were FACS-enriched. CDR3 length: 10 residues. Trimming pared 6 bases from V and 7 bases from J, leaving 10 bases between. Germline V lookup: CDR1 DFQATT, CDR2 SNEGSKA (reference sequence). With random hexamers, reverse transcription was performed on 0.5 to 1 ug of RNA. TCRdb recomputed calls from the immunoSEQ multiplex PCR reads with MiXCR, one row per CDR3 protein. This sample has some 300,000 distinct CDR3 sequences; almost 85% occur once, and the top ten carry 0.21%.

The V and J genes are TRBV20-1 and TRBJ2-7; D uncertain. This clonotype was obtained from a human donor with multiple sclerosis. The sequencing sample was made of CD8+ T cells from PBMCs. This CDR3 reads CSAAMGEQYF. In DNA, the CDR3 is TGCAGTGCGGCAATGGGGGAGCAGTACTTC.